This T cell receptor beta chain was profiled in a study of blood T cell repertoires in COVID-19. Looking at the study overall: Sample material is recorded as cDNA or gDNA derived from T cells, B-cell-depleted T cells, or PBMCs.

In the study's own analysis: Researchers report that nucleated cell counts were estimated from reference gene primer amplification. Assay: immunoSEQ multiplex PCR; the TCRdb copy retains only in-frame clones and omits some. V and J calls and clone size are given by that table; D and trimming were obtained from the DNA. The sample lists about 390,000 clones, around 87% occurring once. Enrolled during active infection, Seattle patients were then followed longitudinally. This CDR3 spans 16 amino acids. V gave up 5 bases and J gave up 0 bases, with 16 bases separating them. Germline V gene sequence: CDR1 SNHLY, CDR2 FYNNEI.

Sequenced input: peripheral blood. The chain couples TRBV2 to TRBJ1-1; D may be TRBD1 (6 bases). This clonotype was obtained from a woman in her fifties or sixties with COVID-19, enrolled during active disease. The CDR3 DNA is TGTGCCAGCAGTACAGGGAGTAGGTGGGTGAACACTGAAGCTTTCTTT. Its protein is CASSTGSRWVNTEAFF. Full variable domain (rest looked up from reference TRBV2 and TRBJ1-1): EPEVTQTPSHQVTQMGQEVILRCVPISNHLYFYWYRQILGQKVEFLVSFYNNEISEKSEIFDDQFSVERPDGSNFTLKIRSTKLEDSAMYFCASSTGSRWVNTEAFFGQGTRLTVV.